These 27 T cell receptor beta chains share one sample of origin, sequenced in a study of cytomegalovirus exposure and HLA in healthy donors. The PCR was carried out with 60 Vbeta primers and 13 Jbeta primers. Some clones are missing from TCRdb's copy, which holds only in-frame ones; the method was immunoSEQ multiplex PCR. The data contain over 130,000 clones, more than 75% of them singletons. The sequencing input was PBMCs. Receptors were obtained from a human donor in good health.

The rearrangement links TRBV9 to TRBJ2-1; D perhaps matches TRBD1 (5 bases). Germline V CDR1 and CDR2: SGDLS, YYNGEE. CDR3 length: 16 residues. Between the trimmed V and J ends, which lost 0 bases and 7 bases, there was a span of 17 bases. In DNA, the CDR3 is TGTGCCAGCAGCGTAGCTTTACTGCCAGGGCAGAATGAGCAGTTCTTC. It yields the protein CASSVALLPGQNEQFF. Full variable domain (outside the CDR3, taken from reference TRBV9 and TRBJ2-1): DSGVTQTPKHLITATGQRVTLRCSPRSGDLSVYWYQQSLDQGLQFLIQYYNGEERAKGNILERFSAQQFPDLHSELNLSSLELGDSALYFCASSVALLPGQNEQFFGPGTRLTVL.

Only one count was recorded for this clone. The V call is TRBV4-1, the J call TRBJ2-1, with D perhaps matching TRBD1 (6 bases). Trimming took off 1 base at V and 5 bases at J, with 15 bases between the two ends. CDR1 MGHRA and CDR2 YSYEKL come from the germline V gene. There are 16 residues in the CDR3. The CDR3 protein is CASSQGSGTLNNEQFF. The CDR3 DNA follows: TGCGCCAGCAGCCAAGGGTCCGGGACACTCAACAATGAGCAGTTCTTC.

The V and J genes are TRBV5-1 and TRBJ2-5; 10 bases map to TRBD2. The CDR3 is 17 residues long. The V gene's germline CDR1 is SGHRS and CDR2 YFSETQ. Trimming cost V 0 bases and J 4 bases; bases outside gene matches: 9. Here the CDR3 DNA reads TGCGCCAGCAGCTTGGTGGCTAGCGGGAGCAGTGGAGAGACCCAGTACTTC. Amino acid sequence: CASSLVASGSSGETQYF.

The sample holds one count of this clone. The chain carries TRBV10-3 and TRBJ1-1; tentative D call: TRBD1 (6 bases). The CDR3 loop spans 13 amino acids. CDR1 and CDR2 (germline): ENHRY, SYGVKD. Trimming took off 10 bases at V and 0 bases at J, with 12 bases between the two ends. CDR3 residues: CASHRDVNTEAFF. The CDR3 DNA reads TGTGCCAGCCACAGGGATGTGAACACTGAAGCTTTCTTT.

This chain links TRBV29-1 with TRBJ2-3, with TRBD1 matching 8 bases. Per germline, CDR1 SQVTM and CDR2 ANQGSEA. The CDR3 sequence is 12 residues long. The CDR3 sequence: CARQGSTDTQYF. CDR3 bases: TGCGCGCGACAGGGGTCCACAGATACGCAGTATTTT.

This chain connects TRBV5-6 to TRBJ2-7; the match to TRBD1 covers 9 bases. The trim removed 2 bases at V and 6 bases at J, leaving 9 bases unmatched. Germline CDR1 reads SGHDT; CDR2 reads YYEEEE. This CDR3 region has 15 residues. The CDR3 protein is CASSFGGQGFLEQYF. CDR3 sequence (DNA): TGTGCCAGCAGCTTTGGGGGACAGGGCTTTCTCGAGCAGTACTTC.

The chain recombines TRBV19 with TRBJ2-1, with 9 bases lining up with TRBD2. V shed 3 bases, J shed 1 base, and the junction held 7 bases outside the gene matches. The CDR3 has 17 amino acids. CDR1 is LNHDA, CDR2 SQIVND, per germline (reference sequence). The CDR3 sequence is CASSILAGGPSYNEQFF. CDR3 DNA: TGTGCCAGTAGTATCTTGGCGGGAGGGCCATCCTACAATGAGCAGTTCTTC.

The gene calls are TRBV6-6 and TRBJ2-7, with 9 bases that match TRBD2. V shed 7 bases and J 2 bases; nucleotides not matched to a gene: 9. Per the germline V gene, CDR1 is MNHNY and CDR2 is SVGAGI (reference sequence). The CDR3 is made up of 15 amino acids. CDR3: CASKISGSPAYEQYF. In DNA form, the CDR3 reads TGTGCCAGCAAGATTAGCGGGAGTCCGGCCTACGAGCAGTACTTC.

The chain recombines TRBV28 with TRBJ1-4; 10 positions match TRBD1. V lost 11 bases and J lost 7; bases outside the gene matches: 7. Germline CDR1 is MDHEN and CDR2 is SYDVKM. CDR3 length equals 13 residues. For the CDR3, the DNA is TGTGCCTGCCAGGGACAGGGGTTTGAAAAACTGTTTTTT. It translates to CACQGQGFEKLFF.

The J gene is TRBJ2-2, the V gene TRBV29-1, with TRBD2 matching over 11 bases. Unmatched junction bases numbered 6, after V lost 4 bases and J lost 5 bases. The CDR3 is 15 residues long. The germline gives CDR1 SQVTM, CDR2 ANQGSEA. The CDR3 sequence is CSVVWLAGGTGELFF. The CDR3, as DNA: TGCAGCGTTGTCTGGCTAGCGGGAGGAACCGGGGAGCTGTTTTTT.

The chain recombines TRBV27 with TRBJ1-2; D might be TRBD1 (5 bases). The CDR3 has 12 residues. V was cut by 4 bases and J by 8 bases, with 11 bases left in between. Germline V lookup: CDR1 MNHEY, CDR2 SMNVEV (reference sequence). CDR3 region: CASSSLSGGYTF. The CDR3 DNA follows: TGTGCCAGCAGTTCCCTCTCAGGGGGCTACACCTTC.

This clone was detected only a few times. The chain combines TRBV6-6 with TRBJ2-5; 7 bases are a match to TRBD1. This CDR3 region has 13 residues. Germline assignment: CDR1 MNHNY and CDR2 SVGAGI (reference sequence). With 7 bases clipped from V and 5 bases from J, the junction kept 7 bases outside the gene matches. The CDR3 DNA reads as TGTGCCAGCACAAAGCCAGGGGGTGAGACCCAGTACTTC. As protein: CASTKPGGETQYF.

The chain employs TRBV4-2 and TRBJ1-1; D gene ambiguous. The CDR3 is 14 amino acids. Looked up from germline, CDR1 is LGHNA and CDR2 is YNFKEQ. Trimming removed 0 bases from V and 5 bases from J, with 10 bases in between. CDR3 in amino acids: CASSQDRRGTEAFF. CDR3 coding DNA: TGTGCCAGCAGCCAAGATCGTCGCGGGACTGAAGCTTTCTTT.

CDR3 nucleotide sequence: TGTGCCAGCAGCTACGGACAGGGGATCCAGCCCCAGCATTTT. Translation gives CASSYGQGIQPQHF. The J gene is TRBJ1-5, the V gene TRBV7-9, with TRBD1 identical over 9 bases. The germline gives CDR1 SEHNR, CDR2 FQNEAQ (reference sequence). The V gene end was trimmed by 4 bases and the J gene end by 7 bases; junction bases not matched to a gene: 5. The CDR3 covers 14 residues.

This chain links TRBV7-8 with TRBJ2-1; 9 bases are a match to TRBD1. With 2 bases clipped from V and 5 bases from J, the junction kept 13 bases outside the gene matches. Germline CDR1 and CDR2: SGHVS and FQNEAQ. The CDR3 is 18 residues long. CDR3 sequence reads: CASSLQVVRDRVNNEQFF. In DNA form, the CDR3 reads TGTGCCAGCAGCTTACAGGTTGTCCGGGACAGGGTGAACAATGAGCAGTTCTTC. Supplemented by reference TRBV7-8 and TRBJ2-1, the full variable domain reads GAGVSQSPRYKVAKRGQDVALRCDPISGHVSLFWYQQALGQGPEFLTYFQNEAQLDKSGLPSDRFFAERPEGSVSTLKIQRTQQEDSAVYLCASSLQVVRDRVNNEQFFGPGTRLTVL.

The rearrangement joins TRBV14 to TRBJ2-5; D unresolved. The germline V gene encodes CDR1 SGHDN and CDR2 FVKESK. CDR3 length: 13 residues. Between the trimmed V and J ends, which lost 1 base and 2 bases, there was a span of 5 bases. The CDR3 sequence: CASSQVSQETQYF. The DNA for the CDR3 is TGTGCCAGCAGCCAAGTGTCTCAAGAGACCCAGTACTTC.

The chain links TRBV13 to TRBJ2-3; possible D gene TRBD2, 6 bases. Germline V gene data show CDR1 as PRHDT and CDR2 as FYEKMQ (reference sequence). V was shortened by 4 bases and J by 0 bases, with 14 bases between the two germline ends. This CDR3 spans 16 amino acids. The DNA of the CDR3 is TGTGCCAGCAGCTCAGATACCGGGACTAGCACAGATACGCAGTATTTT. Translated: CASSSDTGTSTDTQYF.

This clone was recorded once. V is TRBV4-3 and J is TRBJ2-3; D gene unclear. V lost 1 base, J lost 5 bases, and 10 bases lay in between. CDR3 length: 14 amino acids. The V gene's germline CDR1 is LGHNA and CDR2 YSLEER. This CDR3 reads CASSQAGRRDTQYF. The CDR3 region has the DNA TGCGCCAGCAGCCAAGCGGGTCGACGAGATACGCAGTATTTT.

This CDR3 is CASSNLTGGRGQPQHF. DNA for the CDR3: TGTGCCAGCAGCAACCTGACAGGGGGCAGGGGTCAGCCCCAGCATTTT. This sequence joins TRBV7-9 and TRBJ1-5; 10 nucleotides agree with TRBD1. The germline gives CDR1 SEHNR, CDR2 FQNEAQ (reference sequence). CDR3 length equals 16 residues. After removal of 5 bases from V and 6 bases from J, the junction contained 10 bases not matched to a gene.

This clone was detected only once. The chain is built from TRBV6-5 and TRBJ2-3; D perhaps matches TRBD2 (6 bases). The CDR3 spans 15 residues. The V gene lost 8 bases and the J gene lost 0 bases, with 15 bases spanning the gap. From germline, CDR1 is MNHEY and CDR2 SVGAGI. The CDR3 protein is CASRRARGSTDTQYF. In nucleotides, the CDR3 is TGTGCCAGCCGCCGGGCGCGGGGAAGCACAGATACGCAGTATTTT.

The chain links TRBV2 to TRBJ1-3, with D uncertain. The CDR3 runs to 14 residues. Trimming left V 6 bases short and J 0 bases short, with 9 bases between. Germline V gene sequence: CDR1 SNHLY, CDR2 FYNNEI. The CDR3 coding sequence is TGTGCCAGCAGGATCTCTAGCTCTGGAAACACCATATATTTT. Protein product: CASRISSSGNTIYF.

The chain couples TRBV6-1 to TRBJ1-5, with 12 bases matching TRBD1. There are 17 residues in the CDR3. J lost 2 bases, V lost 3 bases, and 5 bases had no gene match. Germline V gene sequence: CDR1 MNHNS, CDR2 SASEGT. The CDR3 DNA is TGTGCCAGCAGTGATACCGGGACAGGGGGCGGCAATCAGCCCCAGCATTTT. It encodes CASSDTGTGGGNQPQHF.

The CDR3 sequence is CASRFAAGANVLTF. CDR3 DNA sequence: TGTGCCAGCAGGTTCGCGGCTGGGGCCAACGTCCTGACTTTC. The chain employs TRBV9 and TRBJ2-6; D is unresolved. Germline CDR1 reads SGDLS; CDR2 reads YYNGEE. The CDR3 has 14 residues. Trimming cost V 5 bases and J 2 bases, with 8 bases left between them.

V usage is TRBV15 and J usage is TRBJ2-1; TRBD1 matches 9 bases. Trimming at V came to 9 bases and at J to 10 bases, leaving 10 bases not matched to a gene. The CDR3 totals 13 residues. Per germline, CDR1 LNHNV and CDR2 YYDKDF (reference sequence). This CDR3 reads CATGTGGLKEQFF. The DNA of the CDR3 is TGTGCCACTGGTACAGGGGGCTTGAAGGAGCAGTTCTTC.

The rearrangement joins TRBV7-6 to TRBJ2-5, with TRBD1 matching over 10 bases. CDR3 length: 17 residues. Germline-derived CDR1 and CDR2 are SGHVS and FNYEAQ. V was clipped by 8 bases and J by 2 bases; unmatched bases: 14. The CDR3 region is CASGRDRGFTFQETQYF. In DNA form, the CDR3 reads TGTGCCAGCGGGAGGGACAGGGGATTCACTTTTCAAGAGACCCAGTACTTC.

The V call is TRBV14, the J call TRBJ2-7; D may be TRBD2 (5 bases). Germline lookup yields CDR1 SGHDN and CDR2 FVKESK. The CDR3 is 13 amino acids. V dropped 4 bases and J dropped 1 base, with 8 bases sitting between them. CDR3 region: CASSPLGSYEQYF. The CDR3, as DNA: TGTGCCAGCAGCCCACTAGGGTCCTACGAGCAGTACTTC.

This clone was observed a single time. The CDR3 loop is CASSLRGPTLQHF. In nucleotides, the CDR3 is TGTGCCAGCAGTTTGAGGGGGCCCACGCTCCAGCATTTT. The chain couples TRBV27 to TRBJ1-5, with 7 bases lining up with TRBD1. Trimming took 3 bases from V and 12 from J; bases not matched to a gene: 8. This CDR3 has 13 residues. Germline-derived CDR1 and CDR2 are MNHEY and SMNVEV (reference sequence).